The next 18 T cell receptor beta chains were all read from a single sample in a study of blood T cell repertoires in COVID-19. The method was immunoSEQ multiplex PCR; TCRdb's version includes in-frame clones alone and lacks a portion of them. The sample yields 95,000 to 100,000 clones, roughly 86% seen once. Material for sequencing was peripheral blood. All receptors derive from a woman in her 30s with acute or convalescent COVID-19.

This chain links TRBV12-3 or TRBV12-4 with TRBJ1-4, with D possibly matching TRBD1 (6 bases). V shed 6 bases and J shed 8 bases, with 10 bases lying between them. The CDR3 totals 12 residues. The CDR3 spells CASSTGWEKLFF. CDR3 nucleotides: TGTGCCAGCAGCACAGGGTGGGAAAAACTGTTTTTT.

V is TRBV19 and J is TRBJ2-1, with 8 bases that match TRBD2. Germline V lookup: CDR1 LNHDA, CDR2 SQIVND (reference sequence). The CDR3 sequence is 16 residues long. The V gene end was trimmed by 1 base and the J gene end by 10 bases; junction bases not matched to a gene: 12. The CDR3 here is CASSIGGSGAAEEQFF. The CDR3 DNA sequence: TGTGCCAGTAGTATAGGGGGTAGCGGGGCGGCAGAGGAGCAGTTCTTC.

The chain is built from TRBV6-5 and TRBJ1-1; 7 bases line up with TRBD1. Germline V CDR1 and CDR2: MNHEY, SVGAGI. With 6 bases clipped from V and 1 base from J, the junction kept 5 bases outside the gene matches. The CDR3 contains 14 residues. The CDR3, as DNA: TGTGCCAGCAGAAGGGGGCTAGGGAACACTGAAGCTTTCTTT. Amino acids: CASRRGLGNTEAFF.

DNA for the CDR3: TGTGCCAGCAGTCCCCCCCCGGGACAGTACAATGAGCAGTTCTTC. Its protein product is CASSPPPGQYNEQFF. The chain links TRBV6-2 or TRBV6-3 to TRBJ2-1, with 7 bases fitting TRBD1. The J segment lost 4 bases and the V segment lost 5 bases, leaving 8 bases of the junction unmatched. The germline V gene encodes CDR1 MNHEY and CDR2 SVGEGT. The CDR3 has 15 residues.

The chain combines TRBV2 with TRBJ2-1; D call uncertain. Trimming removed 3 bases from V and 9 bases from J, with 6 bases in between. The CDR3 has 11 residues. Germline CDR1 is SNHLY and CDR2 is FYNNEI. The CDR3 DNA reads TGTGCCAGCAGTGAGCTGAGTGAGCAGTTCTTC. It translates to CASSELSEQFF.

The J gene is TRBJ1-2, the V gene TRBV30; 8 nucleotides line up with TRBD1. Trimming cost V 4 bases and J 8 bases; bases outside gene matches: 6. Germline V gives CDR1 GTSNPN, CDR2 SVGIG (reference sequence). CDR3 size: 12 residues. CDR3 in amino acids: CAWNQGANGYTF. CDR3 in DNA: TGTGCCTGGAATCAGGGGGCGAACGGCTACACCTTC.

The chain is built from TRBV24-1 and TRBJ2-3, with 10 bases aligning to TRBD1. This CDR3 comprises 18 residues. V was clipped by 5 bases and J by 3 bases; unmatched bases: 13. From germline, CDR1 is KGHDR and CDR2 SFDVKD. The CDR3 here is CATSAVNDRGRVTDTQYF. The CDR3 DNA is TGTGCCACCAGTGCGGTTAACGACAGGGGGCGGGTAACAGATACGCAGTATTTT.

The chain recombines TRBV9 with TRBJ1-3; perhaps TRBD1 as D (5 bases). The CDR3 contains 14 residues. Looked up from germline, CDR1 is SGDLS and CDR2 is YYNGEE. V was clipped by 6 bases and J by 0 bases, with 10 bases between them. The CDR3 DNA sequence: TGTGCCAGCAAGGAGGGACTCTCTGGAAACACCATATATTTT. Translating gives CASKEGLSGNTIYF.

The chain recombines TRBV28 with TRBJ1-2; D uncertain. CDR1 and CDR2 (germline): MDHEN, SYDVKM. The CDR3 extends over 13 amino acids. The V and J ends lost 2 bases and 2 bases respectively, with 6 bases between them. CDR3 nucleotide sequence: TGTGCCAGCAGTTTAGAGGTGAACTATGGCTACACCTTC. Translated: CASSLEVNYGYTF.

A word on this clone: The DNA is left out, because the CDR3 cannot be placed on it with certainty; the CDR3 is given as TCRdb lists it. The chain joins TRBV6-5 to TRBJ1-1. Germline V CDR1 and CDR2: MNHEY, SVGAGI. The CDR3 has 14 residues if both end residues are counted. CDR3 loop: CASILDLTNTEAFF.

CDR3 sequence (DNA): TGTGCCAGCAGGTATCAGGGGGTAGCTTTCTTT. Translating gives CASRYQGVAFF. The rearrangement uses TRBV28 and TRBJ1-1; 7 positions agree with TRBD1. The junction had 5 bases not matched to a gene; V was cut back by 6 bases and J by 10 bases. The CDR3 has 11 amino acids. From germline, CDR1 is MDHEN and CDR2 SYDVKM.

The genes are TRBV9 and TRBJ1-1; 11 bases line up with TRBD1. Germline V gene sequence: CDR1 SGDLS, CDR2 YYNGEE. The CDR3 sequence is 16 residues long. J gave up 5 bases and V 2 bases, and 8 bases lay outside the gene matches. The chain's CDR3 is CASSVGQGASLTEAFF. For the CDR3, the DNA is TGTGCCAGCAGCGTCGGACAGGGGGCGAGCTTAACTGAAGCTTTCTTT.

This clone occurred once. At the DNA level, this CDR3 is encoded by other sequences in the same sample as well. The gene calls are TRBV5-1 and TRBJ1-2, with D maybe TRBD1 (6 bases). CDR3 length equals 13 residues. Trimming took off 2 bases at V and 6 bases at J, with 11 bases between the two ends. Germline values: CDR1 SGHRS, CDR2 YFSETQ. The CDR3 protein is CASSLGQGNGYTF. The CDR3 region has the DNA TGCGCCAGCAGCTTAGGGCAGGGGAATGGCTACACCTTC.

This clone was observed a handful of times. CDR3 in DNA: TGTGCCAGCTCGAGAGGAGGAAGAGAAAAACTGTTTTTT. This gives the protein CASSRGGREKLFF. J is TRBJ1-4 and V is TRBV6-5; D is unclear. Per the germline V gene, CDR1 is MNHEY and CDR2 is SVGAGI. There are 13 residues in the CDR3. Trimming took off 8 bases at V and 8 bases at J, with 15 bases between the two ends.

The chain links TRBV7-9 to TRBJ2-1; TRBD2 matches 10 bases. The germline V gene has CDR1 SEHNR and CDR2 FQNEAQ (reference sequence). With V trimmed by 3 bases and J by 7 bases, 9 bases remained unmatched. The CDR3 has 16 amino acids. The CDR3, as DNA: TGTGCCAGCAGCTTCCCGTCACTAGCGGGGAGTAATGAGCAGTTCTTC. Translating gives CASSFPSLAGSNEQFF.

The chain uses TRBV4-1 and TRBJ2-3; 10 nucleotides match TRBD2. Germline values: CDR1 MGHRA, CDR2 YSYEKL. Trimming removed 0 bases from V and 5 bases from J; junction bases left unmatched: 11. The CDR3 totals 18 residues. CDR3: CASSQESGGVSRRDTQYF. CDR3 sequence (DNA): TGCGCCAGCAGCCAAGAAAGCGGGGGGGTCTCCCGTAGAGATACGCAGTATTTT.

This clone turned up a few times. The chain links TRBV28 to TRBJ1-2; perhaps TRBD1 as D (5 bases). The CDR3 is made up of 14 amino acids. The V gene lost 7 bases and the J gene lost 4 bases, with 16 bases spanning the gap. The germline CDR1 and CDR2 sequences are MDHEN and SYDVKM. CDR3: CASNNWGLFYGYTF. CDR3 DNA sequence: TGTGCCAGCAATAACTGGGGCCTTTTCTATGGCTACACCTTC.

The genes are TRBV5-5 and TRBJ1-5; TRBD1 might be the D (6 bases). CDR1 and CDR2 (germline): SGHKS, YYEKEE (reference sequence). The CDR3 consists of 14 residues. V was cut by 1 base and J by 7 bases, with 12 bases left in between. In DNA form, the CDR3 reads TGTGCCAGCAGCTTGATAACAGGGCCGCAGCCCCAGCATTTT. It translates to CASSLITGPQPQHF.